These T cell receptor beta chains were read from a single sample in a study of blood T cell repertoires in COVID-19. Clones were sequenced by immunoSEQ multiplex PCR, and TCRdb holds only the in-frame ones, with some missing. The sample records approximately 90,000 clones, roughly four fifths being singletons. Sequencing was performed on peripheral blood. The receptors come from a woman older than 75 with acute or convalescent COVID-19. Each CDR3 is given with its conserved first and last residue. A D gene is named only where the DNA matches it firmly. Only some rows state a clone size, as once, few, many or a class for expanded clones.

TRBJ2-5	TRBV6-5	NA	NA	CASSQTGHGEETQYF	TGTGCCAGCAGTCAAACGGGACATGGGGAAGAGACCCAGTACTTC
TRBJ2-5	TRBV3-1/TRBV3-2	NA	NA	CASSQDWRGQETQYF	TGTGCCAGCAGCCAAGACTGGCGGGGCCAGGAGACCCAGTACTTC
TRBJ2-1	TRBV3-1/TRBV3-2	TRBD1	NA	CASRDPGQGDNEQFF	TGTGCCAGCAGGGACCCGGGACAGGGGGACAATGAGCAGTTCTTC
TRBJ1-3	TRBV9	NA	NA	CASSVDPGNGNTIYF	TGTGCCAGCAGCGTAGACCCAGGGAATGGAAACACCATATATTTT
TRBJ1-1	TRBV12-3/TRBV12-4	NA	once	CASSGLLEAFF	TGTGCCAGCAGTGGACTGCTCGAAGCTTTCTTT
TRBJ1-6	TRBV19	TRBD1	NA	CASSIDGTANSPLHF	TGTGCCAGTAGTATAGATGGGACAGCGAATTCACCCCTCCACTTT
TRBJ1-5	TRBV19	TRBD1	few	CASRGQGVSNQPQHF	TGTGCCAGCAGGGGACAGGGCGTAAGCAATCAGCCCCAGCATTTT
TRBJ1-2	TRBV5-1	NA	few	CASSLESAGMYGYTF	TGCGCCAGCAGCTTGGAAAGCGCGGGGATGTATGGCTACACCTTC
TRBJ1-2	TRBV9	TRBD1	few	CASSVEGQGNGYTF	TGTGCCAGCAGCGTAGAGGGACAGGGAAATGGCTACACCTTC
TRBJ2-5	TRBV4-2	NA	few	CASSQGFKGLEETQYF	TGTGCCAGCAGCCAAGGATTTAAAGGTTTGGAGGAGACCCAGTACTTC
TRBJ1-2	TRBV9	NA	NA	CASSPTERDLYGYTF	TGTGCCAGCAGCCCCACCGAGAGGGATCTCTATGGCTACACCTTC
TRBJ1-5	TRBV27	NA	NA	CASSTGRDQPQHF	TGTGCCAGCAGTACAGGCCGGGATCAGCCCCAGCATTTT
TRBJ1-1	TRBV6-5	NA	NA	CASSPTGYTEAFF	TGTGCCAGCAGTCCAACAGGGTATACTGAAGCTTTCTTT
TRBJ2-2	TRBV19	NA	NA	CASSIGIGGELFF	TGTGCCAGTAGTATAGGTATCGGCGGGGAGCTGTTTTTT
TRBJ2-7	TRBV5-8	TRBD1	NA	CASGQTGIYEQYF	TGTGCCAGCGGTCAGACAGGGATCTACGAGCAGTACTTC
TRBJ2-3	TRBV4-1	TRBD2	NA	CASSQSLAALSTDTQYF	TGCGCCAGCAGCCAATCGCTAGCGGCCCTTAGCACAGATACGCAGTATTTT